Listed below are T cell receptor beta chains from one sample, sequenced in a study of OX40 agonist ivuxolimab in advanced cancers. Libraries were prepared by immunoSEQ multiplex PCR; TCRdb keeps only in-frame clonotypes and omits some of them. This table has about 66,000 clones, 83% appearing once. The sequenced sample was CD4+ or CD8+ T cells sorted from blood, obtained in a trial of the OX40 agonist ivuxolimab. The source of these receptors is an adult with an advanced solid tumor such as melanoma, head and neck, liver or kidney cancer. The CDR3 runs from the conserved cysteine through the conserved F or W. D genes are given only for firm matches. Rows may omit the clone size; those that give it use once, few, many or a size class.

d_call j_call clone_size v_call cdr3_nt cdr3_aa
- TRBJ1-1 once TRBV11-2 TGTGCCAGCAGCTCCCACGGGACACAAGACACTGAAGCTTTCTTT CASSSHGTQDTEAFF
- TRBJ2-7 - TRBV18 TGTGCCAGCTCACCACTGTCAGGGGCCCCGGGACTCCCCGGCTACGAGCAGTACTTC CASSPLSGAPGLPGYEQYF
- TRBJ2-1 - TRBV7-2 TGTGCCAGCAGCTCCCGCAACTCCTACAATGAGCAGTTCTTC CASSSRNSYNEQFF
TRBD2 TRBJ2-7 - TRBV19 TGTGCCAGCGGGGGGGCCAGCTCCTACGAGCAGTACTTC CASGGASSYEQYF
- TRBJ2-1 - TRBV6-6 TGTGCCAGCAGTAACGGGGGTTACGAGCAGTTCTTC CASSNGGYEQFF
TRBD1 TRBJ1-6 once TRBV5-1 TGCGCCAGCAGCTTGGCCGGGACAGGGGATTCACCCCTCCACTTT CASSLAGTGDSPLHF
- TRBJ1-2 - TRBV6-5 TGTGCCAGCAGAGGGGGAGGGGTTGGTGGAAACACCTTC CASRGGGVGGNTF
- TRBJ1-1 - TRBV4-1 TGCGCCAGCAGCCAAGGAGCAGGGATCGCTGAAGCTTTCTTT CASSQGAGIAEAFF
- TRBJ1-2 - TRBV19 TGTGCCAGTAGTATAGATGGCAGGGGATCGGCTAACTATGGCTACACCTTC CASSIDGRGSANYGYTF
- TRBJ2-3 - TRBV27 TGTGCCAGCAGTTTATTCGCCAGGGTGGTTGGCACAGATACGCAGTATTTT CASSLFARVVGTDTQYF
TRBD1 TRBJ2-1 once TRBV7-2 TGTGCCAGCAGCTTAATGCCAGGGGGATTGGCGGAGCAGTTCTTC CASSLMPGGLAEQFF
- TRBJ2-1 - TRBV7-3 TGTGCCAGCAGCGGAAGGAGGGGGTCCTCCTACAATGAGCAGTTCTTC CASSGRRGSSYNEQFF
- TRBJ2-7 few TRBV10-3 TGTGCCATCAGTAACATGGATGGGGGCTACGAGCAGTACTTC CAISNMDGGYEQYF
- TRBJ2-6 - TRBV7-2 TGTGCCAGCAGCTTAGAATCCGGGGGTGGGGCCAACGTCCTGACTTTC CASSLESGGGANVLTF
TRBD1 TRBJ1-1 - TRBV18 TGTGCCAGCTCACCGGGACAGGGAACTGAAGCTTTCTTT CASSPGQGTEAFF
- TRBJ1-3 few TRBV2 TGTGCCAGCAGTGCTTTTGGGACATTCTCTGGAAACACCATATATTTT CASSAFGTFSGNTIYF
- TRBJ2-7 - TRBV5-4 TGTGCCAGCAGCTTGGATGATAGCAGGATAAAGTACTTC CASSLDDSRIKYF
- TRBJ1-2 - TRBV5-1 TGCGCCAGCTCGGAGGACAGTGGGGGCTACACCTTC CASSEDSGGYTF
TRBD1 TRBJ1-1 few TRBV19 TGTGCCAGTAGTATCAGGCAGGGGGCGAGCACTGAAGCTTTCTTT CASSIRQGASTEAFF
TRBD1 TRBJ1-5 - TRBV19 TGTGCCAGTAGTATGTCTATGGCAGGGGGCCAGCCCCAGCATTTT CASSMSMAGGQPQHF
TRBD2 TRBJ2-1 few TRBV7-9 TGTGCCAGCAGCTTAACTAGCGGGCCGGGGTTCTTC CASSLTSGPGFF
TRBD1 TRBJ1-5 - TRBV6-6 TGTGCCAGTGGGACAGGGGGAAATCAGCCCCAGCATTTT CASGTGGNQPQHF
TRBD2 TRBJ2-5 once TRBV10-1 TGCGCCAGCGACCCGGGACTAGCGGGAGGGGGGGAGACCCAGTACTTC CASDPGLAGGGETQYF
TRBD1 TRBJ2-3 - TRBV5-1 TGCGCCAGCAGACCGACAGGGGGCGAAGATACGCAGTATTTT CASRPTGGEDTQYF
- TRBJ1-1 - TRBV19 TGTGCCAGTAGTATCCGGGATTTGGGCACTGAAGCTTTCTTT CASSIRDLGTEAFF
- TRBJ2-2 - TRBV7-6 TGTGCCAGCAGCACAGGACGAATGAACACCGGGGAGCTGTTTTTT CASSTGRMNTGELFF
- TRBJ2-7 - TRBV10-1 TGCGCCAGCCTGCGGGGTCGTGGCTACGAGCAGTACTTC CASLRGRGYEQYF
- TRBJ2-2 - TRBV6-4 TGTGCCAGCAGTCCCCTTCCCAGCGCGAACACCGGGGAGCTGTTTTTT CASSPLPSANTGELFF
TRBD2 TRBJ2-7 - TRBV30 TGTGCCTGGAGTGATCCAGGAGCGGGAGGGACCTACGAGCAGTACTTC CAWSDPGAGGTYEQYF
- TRBJ1-2 few TRBV28 TGTGCCAGCAGTAACCTTCTCGGGGGGCAGGGATATGGCTACACCTTC CASSNLLGGQGYGYTF
- TRBJ2-2 - TRBV5-1 TGCGCCAGCAGCTTCGGACGGAGGTGGACCGGGGAGCTGTTTTTT CASSFGRRWTGELFF
TRBD2 TRBJ2-3 few TRBV7-2 TGTGCCAGCAGCACCATTGGACTAGCGGGCCCAGATACGCAGTATTTT CASSTIGLAGPDTQYF
TRBD1 TRBJ1-5 - TRBV19 TGTGCCAGTAGTAGAAACGACAGGGGGCAGGGCAATCAGCCCCAGCATTTT CASSRNDRGQGNQPQHF
TRBD1 TRBJ1-1 - TRBV6-1 TGTGCCAGCAGTGAAGCAGGGGGCAGGAACACTGAAGCTTTCTTT CASSEAGGRNTEAFF
- TRBJ1-1 - TRBV7-3 TGTGCCAGCAGCTTAAACGCCAGGGGCGGCACTGAAGCTTTCTTT CASSLNARGGTEAFF
- TRBJ1-4 - TRBV7-2 TGTGCCAGCAGCTTAGTCGTACGCGACAATGAAAAACTGTTTTTT CASSLVVRDNEKLFF
TRBD1 TRBJ1-2 few TRBV6-5 TGTGCCAGCAGGGACCGGACAGGGGGAAACTATGGCTACACCTTC CASRDRTGGNYGYTF
TRBD1 TRBJ2-7 - TRBV4-2 TGTGCCAGCAGCCAAGATGGGCAGTCAGGGGGCTACGAGCAGTACTTC CASSQDGQSGGYEQYF
- TRBJ2-7 - TRBV6-5 TGTGCCAGCAGTTACTCGGTCAGGGGAGGTTGGGAGCAGTACTTC CASSYSVRGGWEQYF
TRBD1 TRBJ1-2 once TRBV5-5 TGTGCCAGCAGCTCGGCTCCGGACAGGGTGAACTATGGCTACACCTTC CASSSAPDRVNYGYTF
- TRBJ1-3 medium-sized TRBV7-2 TGTGCCAGCAGCAAACAGGTCTCTGGAAACACCATATATTTT CASSKQVSGNTIYF
TRBD2 TRBJ2-1 - TRBV5-1 TGCGCCAGCAGTGAGGCGGGAGTTCACAATGAGCAGTTCTTC CASSEAGVHNEQFF